Below are 21 T cell receptor beta chains sequenced from a single sample in a study of cytomegalovirus exposure and HLA in healthy donors. The table came from immunoSEQ multiplex PCR; TCRdb's copy has only in-frame clones and leaves some out. The profile shows around 130,000 clones, about 83% of them singletons. Sample: PBMCs. Receptors originate from a woman aged 25 to 39 in good health and CMV-seronegative.

This chain links TRBV6-6 with TRBJ2-1, with D perhaps TRBD2 (5 bases). Per the germline V gene, CDR1 is MNHNY and CDR2 is SVGAGI (reference sequence). The CDR3 is made up of 11 amino acids. CDR3 coding DNA: TGTGCTTTACGGACTGACAATGAGCAGTTCTTC. This translates into CALRTDNEQFF.

This clone was seen a handful of times. The chain recombines TRBV6-5 with TRBJ1-2; maybe TRBD1 (5 bases). The V and J ends lost 5 bases and 5 bases respectively, with 12 bases between them. Germline loops: CDR1 MNHEY, CDR2 SVGAGI. This CDR3 spans 13 amino acids. Here the CDR3 reads CASSPGSPYGYTF. CDR3 nucleotide sequence: TGTGCCAGCAGTCCAGGGTCCCCTTATGGCTACACCTTC.

The rearrangement uses TRBV6-1 and TRBJ1-2, with 7 bases identical to TRBD1. CDR1 MNHNS and CDR2 SASEGT come from the germline V gene. The CDR3 contains 13 residues. The J segment lost 8 bases and the V segment lost 9 bases, leaving 12 bases of the junction unmatched. The CDR3 DNA reads as TGTGCCAGTACTCGACAGGGTTTTAGAGGCTACACCTTC. Translating gives CASTRQGFRGYTF.

The chain is built from TRBV6-1 and TRBJ2-3; the D gene is possibly TRBD2 (7 bases). With 4 bases removed from V and 5 bases from J, the gap between germline ends came to 22 bases. Per the germline V gene, CDR1 is MNHNS and CDR2 is SASEGT. This CDR3 comprises 17 residues. CDR3: CASSAMRWGGPLDTQYF. CDR3 bases: TGTGCCAGCAGTGCGATGAGGTGGGGGGGGCCCTTAGATACGCAGTATTTT.

V gene TRBV7-3 combines with J gene TRBJ1-1; 7 bases line up with TRBD1. Germline-derived CDR1 and CDR2 are SGHTA and FQGTGA. V dropped 1 base and J dropped 9; count of bases not matched to a gene: 5. CDR3 length equals 13 residues. The CDR3 DNA is TGTGCCAGCAGCTTAAATCGACAGGGCCAAGCTTTCTTT. It codes for CASSLNRQGQAFF.

This rearrangement joins TRBV19 to TRBJ2-7, with TRBD1 identical over 9 bases. The CDR3 loop spans 16 amino acids. The trim removed 7 bases at V and 5 bases at J, leaving 15 bases unmatched. In germline, CDR1 is LNHDA, CDR2 SQIVND (reference sequence). The CDR3 DNA follows: TGTGCCAGTAAGGGCCGAAGACAGGGGGGTAATCACGAGCAGTACTTC. Amino acids: CASKGRRQGGNHEQYF.

The rearrangement joins TRBV4-3 to TRBJ2-7, with 8 bases identical to TRBD1. V gave up 3 bases and J gave up 2 bases; unmatched junction bases: 9. CDR3 length: 16 amino acids. Germline CDR1 is LGHNA and CDR2 is YSLEER. In DNA form, the CDR3 reads TGCGCCAGCAGCCATACCGGGACAGGAGATCCCTACGAGCAGTACTTC. Its translation is CASSHTGTGDPYEQYF.

This chain connects TRBV6-1 to TRBJ2-3, with D uncertain. V lost 7 bases to trimming and J lost 0 bases, with 11 bases between them. Germline V gene lookup returns CDR1 MNHNS and CDR2 SASEGT. This CDR3 has 14 amino acids. CDR3 coding DNA: TGTGCCAGCAACGTTTACCTAAGCACAGATACGCAGTATTTT. Translated, it gives CASNVYLSTDTQYF.

This clone was seen only once. The rearrangement uses TRBV6-4 and TRBJ1-2; D unclear. This CDR3 comprises 13 residues. V was clipped by 1 base and J by 8 bases, with 11 bases between them. The germline V gene has CDR1 MRHNA and CDR2 SNTAGT. The CDR3 region has the DNA TGTGCCAGCAGTGACTTCGGAGGCTCCGGCTACACCTTC. Protein sequence: CASSDFGGSGYTF.

The rearrangement joins TRBV7-7 to TRBJ2-5, with TRBD2 identical over 14 bases. CDR1 is SSHAT and CDR2 is FNYEAQ in the germline V gene (reference sequence). The CDR3 has 17 amino acids. Trimming took 1 base from V and 3 from J; bases not matched to a gene: 4. CDR3 sequence (DNA): TGTGCCAGCAGCTTAGGACTAGCGGGGGGGGTGAAAGAGACCCAGTACTTC. Translation: CASSLGLAGGVKETQYF.

The rearrangement links TRBV6-5 to TRBJ1-5, with D unclear. Germline assignment: CDR1 MNHEY and CDR2 SVGAGI. The CDR3 has 11 residues. V was shortened by 7 bases and J by 4 bases, with 5 bases between the two germline ends. The CDR3 protein is CASKANQPQHF. CDR3 coding DNA: TGTGCCAGCAAAGCTAATCAGCCCCAGCATTTT.

In DNA form, the CDR3 reads TGTGCCATCAGTGAGTCGAACGCGAATGAGCAGTTCTTC. Translated: CAISESNANEQFF. The gene calls are TRBV10-3 and TRBJ2-1; unclear D gene. CDR1 is ENHRY and CDR2 is SYGVKD in the germline V gene. The CDR3 spans 13 residues. With 0 bases removed from V and 7 bases from J, the gap between germline ends came to 7 bases.

This chain connects TRBV6-5 to TRBJ2-3; 9 positions match TRBD2. With V trimmed by 5 bases and J by 0 bases, 3 bases remained unmatched. CDR3 length equals 15 residues. Per germline, CDR1 MNHEY and CDR2 SVGAGI. The CDR3 is CASSKRGVSTDTQYF. CDR3 DNA sequence: TGTGCCAGCAGTAAGCGGGGGGTTAGCACAGATACGCAGTATTTT.

The rearrangement uses TRBV5-1 and TRBJ1-4, with D perhaps TRBD1 (6 bases). The CDR3 has 13 residues. Germline CDR1 is SGHRS and CDR2 is YFSETQ. V lost 5 bases and J lost 6, with 11 bases in between. CDR3 loop: CASRGAGDEKLFF. The CDR3 DNA is TGCGCCAGCAGAGGGGCAGGGGATGAAAAACTGTTTTTT.

The count of this clone is one. The CDR3 bases are TGTGCCAGCAGTTACTCGAACAGGGGCACTGAAGCTTTCTTT. Translated: CASSYSNRGTEAFF. This chain connects TRBV6-5 to TRBJ1-1, with 7 bases that match TRBD1. The CDR3 loop spans 14 amino acids. Germline-derived CDR1 and CDR2 are MNHEY and SVGAGI. V lost 0 bases and J lost 4; bases outside the gene matches: 2.

The chain links TRBV27 to TRBJ1-5; 7 bases line up with TRBD1. Per the germline V gene, CDR1 is MNHEY and CDR2 is SMNVEV (reference sequence). The CDR3 sequence is 15 residues long. Losses at the gene ends were 2 bases for V and 2 bases for J; bases not matched to a gene: 3. Here the CDR3 reads CASSLQGDGNQPQHF. CDR3 nucleotide sequence: TGTGCCAGCAGTTTACAGGGGGACGGCAATCAGCCCCAGCATTTT.

A single count supports this clone. The rearrangement links TRBV7-3 to TRBJ2-1, with TRBD2 identical over 9 bases. The V and J ends lost 2 bases and 10 bases, in that order; junction bases with no gene match: 9. Germline V gene lookup returns CDR1 SGHTA and CDR2 FQGTGA. This CDR3 has 15 residues. The CDR3 sequence is CASSLGVAGEHEQFF. The DNA for the CDR3 is TGTGCCAGCAGCTTAGGGGTAGCGGGGGAACACGAGCAGTTCTTC. Drawing the rest from reference TRBV7-3 and TRBJ2-1, the complete variable domain is GAGVSQTPSNKVTEKGKYVELRCDPISGHTALYWYRQSLGQGPEFLIYFQGTGAADDSGLPNDRFFAVRPEGSVSTLKIQRTERGDSAVYLCASSLGVAGEHEQFFGPGTRLTVL.

This clone came up once. J is TRBJ2-1 and V is TRBV9; possibly TRBD2 for D (6 bases). V was shortened by 7 bases and J by 3 bases, with 11 bases between the two germline ends. The CDR3 runs 13 residues. Germline CDR1 is SGDLS and CDR2 is YYNGEE. The CDR3 sequence: CASGGAGYNEQFF. The CDR3 DNA follows: TGTGCCAGCGGCGGGGCGGGCTACAATGAGCAGTTCTTC.

The chain uses TRBV27 and TRBJ1-4; no clear D. The V and J ends lost 6 bases and 7 bases respectively, with 3 bases between them. Germline lookup yields CDR1 MNHEY and CDR2 SMNVEV (reference sequence). This CDR3 contains 10 residues. This CDR3 is CASRSEKLFF. Written as DNA, the CDR3 is TGTGCCAGCAGGAGTGAAAAACTGTTTTTT.

The chain links TRBV4-1 to TRBJ1-3; D uncertain. The V gene lost 4 bases and the J gene lost 3 bases, with 10 bases spanning the gap. This CDR3 is 14 amino acids long. Germline V gene data show CDR1 as MGHRA and CDR2 as YSYEKL. The CDR3 coding sequence is TGCGCCAGCAGCCTACTCCAGGATGGAAACACCATATATTTT. Protein: CASSLLQDGNTIYF.

The J gene is TRBJ1-1, the V gene TRBV6-1; unclear D gene. This CDR3 contains 16 residues. Trimming took 1 base from V and 5 from J, leaving 17 bases between them. Germline lookup yields CDR1 MNHNS and CDR2 SASEGT. CDR3 bases: TGTGCCAGCAGTGAAGTTGAGAGGGCCTGGGGTACTGAAGCTTTCTTT. Amino acids: CASSEVERAWGTEAFF.